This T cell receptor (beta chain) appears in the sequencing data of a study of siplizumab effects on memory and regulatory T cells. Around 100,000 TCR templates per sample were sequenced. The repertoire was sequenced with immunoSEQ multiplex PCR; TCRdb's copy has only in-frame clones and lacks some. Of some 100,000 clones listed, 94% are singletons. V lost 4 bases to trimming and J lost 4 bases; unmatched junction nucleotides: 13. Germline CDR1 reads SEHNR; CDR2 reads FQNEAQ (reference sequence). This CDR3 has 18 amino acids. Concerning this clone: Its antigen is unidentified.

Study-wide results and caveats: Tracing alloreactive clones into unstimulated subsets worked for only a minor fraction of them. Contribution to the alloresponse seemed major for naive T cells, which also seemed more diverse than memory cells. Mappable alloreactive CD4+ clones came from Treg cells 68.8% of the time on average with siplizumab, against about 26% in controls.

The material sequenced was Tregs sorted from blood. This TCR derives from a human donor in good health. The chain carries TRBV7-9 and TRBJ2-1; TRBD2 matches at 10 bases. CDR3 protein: CASSSLSLSGRRYNEQFF. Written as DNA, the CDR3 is TGTGCCAGCAGCTCTCTGAGCCTTAGCGGGAGGCGATACAATGAGCAGTTCTTC.